A single sample gave rise to the 30 T cell receptor beta chains below, sequenced in a study of cytomegalovirus exposure and HLA in healthy donors. In the PCR, 60 Vbeta and 13 Jbeta primers were used. The repertoire was sequenced with immunoSEQ multiplex PCR; TCRdb's copy has only in-frame clones and lacks some. The sample consists of more than 95,000 clones, about 10% of them appearing once. Sequencing was carried out using PBMCs. Every receptor here comes from a woman between 18 and 29 years old in good health and CMV-seropositive.

This clone was seen a handful of times. V usage is TRBV7-8 and J usage is TRBJ2-5; a weak D match, TRBD2 (6 bases). This CDR3 has 13 amino acids. CDR1 and CDR2 from the germline V gene are SGHVS and FQNEAQ. V was pared by 3 bases and J by 4 bases, with 9 bases between. The CDR3 DNA reads TGTGCCAGCAGCTTGGGACTCGCAGAGACCCAGTACTTC. Residues: CASSLGLAETQYF.

This clone was counted a few times. This sequence joins TRBV7-9 and TRBJ2-2; maybe TRBD2 (6 bases). V was cut by 5 bases and J by 6 bases, with 10 bases left in between. The CDR3 has 13 residues. Germline loops: CDR1 SEHNR, CDR2 FQNEAQ (reference sequence). The CDR3 nucleotides are TGTGCCAGCAGCCCCGGGACTGCCGGGGAGCTGTTTTTT. This translates into CASSPGTAGELFF.

This chain links TRBV5-4 with TRBJ2-7; no definite D call. Trimming pared 0 bases from V and 0 bases from J, leaving 4 bases between. The germline CDR1 and CDR2 sequences are SGHNT and YYREEE (reference sequence). CDR3 length: 13 residues. In DNA, the CDR3 is TGTGCCAGCAGCTTGGGGGCCTCCTACGAGCAGTACTTC. This gives the protein CASSLGASYEQYF. Together with reference TRBV5-4 and TRBJ2-7, the CDR3 gives the full variable domain: ETGVTQSPTHLIKTRGQQVTLRCSSQSGHNTVSWYQQALGQGPQFIFQYYREEENGRGNFPPRFSGLQFPNYSSELNVNALELDDSALYLCASSLGASYEQYFGPGTRLTVT.

This chain links TRBV29-1 with TRBJ2-5, with a tentative D call TRBD1 (6 bases). Germline lookup yields CDR1 SQVTM and CDR2 ANQGSEA. V lost 6 bases and J 5 bases, leaving 25 bases between the germline ends. This CDR3 is 16 amino acids long. The CDR3 nucleotides read TGCAGCGTCGAGGCCCCGGGACACGGGGCTGGGGAGACCCAGTACTTC. It codes for CSVEAPGHGAGETQYF. Supplemented by reference TRBV29-1 and TRBJ2-5, the full variable domain reads SAVISQKPSRDICQRGTSLTIQCQVDSQVTMMFWYRQQPGQSLTLIATANQGSEATYESGFVIDKFPISRPNLTFSTLTVSNMSPEDSSIYLCSVEAPGHGAGETQYFGPGTRLLVL.

The CDR3 nucleotides are TGTGCCAGCAGCTTAGGAGAGACCGGGGAGCTGTTTTTT. Protein product: CASSLGETGELFF. The rearrangement uses TRBV7-6 and TRBJ2-2; D uncertain. Germline V gives CDR1 SGHVS, CDR2 FNYEAQ. V was pared by 1 base and J by 5 bases, with 5 bases between. CDR3 length: 13 amino acids.

This clone was picked up a small number of times. The V and J genes are TRBV19 and TRBJ1-5, with TRBD1 matching 7 bases. The CDR3 loop spans 15 amino acids. Trimming cost V 5 bases and J 1 base; bases outside gene matches: 5. Germline V lookup: CDR1 LNHDA, CDR2 SQIVND (reference sequence). The CDR3 reads CASSVPGQSNQPQHF. CDR3 DNA sequence: TGTGCCAGTAGTGTACCGGGACAGAGCAATCAGCCCCAGCATTTT.

The chain carries TRBV29-1 and TRBJ1-2; 7 nucleotides match TRBD1. Looked up from germline, CDR1 is SQVTM and CDR2 is ANQGSEA. V trimming: 7 bases; J trimming: 4 bases; junction bases outside the gene matches: 9. This CDR3 is 13 amino acids long. CDR3 DNA sequence: TGCAGCGCAGGGACAGTAACCGGCTATGGCTACACCTTC. This gives the protein CSAGTVTGYGYTF.

The CDR3 coding sequence is TGTGCCAGCAGTCGGGACAGGGTGCAAAATGAAAAACTGTTTTTT. It translates to CASSRDRVQNEKLFF. The chain employs TRBV2 and TRBJ1-4; 9 positions agree with TRBD1. CDR1 SNHLY and CDR2 FYNNEI come from the germline V gene. The CDR3 runs to 15 residues. Trimming cost V 5 bases and J 5 bases; bases outside gene matches: 6.

This clone was observed a handful of times. The V gene is TRBV27, the J gene TRBJ2-7; 10 bases align to TRBD1. From germline, CDR1 is MNHEY and CDR2 SMNVEV (reference sequence). The CDR3 length is 14 residues. V dropped 5 bases and J dropped 2; count of bases not matched to a gene: 3. The chain's CDR3 is CASSHGTGAYEQYF. The DNA for the CDR3 is TGTGCCAGCAGTCACGGGACAGGGGCCTACGAGCAGTACTTC.

This clone was detected a few times. This chain connects TRBV4-1 to TRBJ1-4; 8 bases align to TRBD1. CDR1 and CDR2 (germline): MGHRA, YSYEKL. V lost 0 bases to trimming and J lost 8 bases; unmatched junction nucleotides: 8. CDR3 length: 16 residues. The CDR3 here is CASSQDWGTGVEKLFF. The CDR3 DNA sequence: TGCGCCAGCAGCCAAGATTGGGGGACAGGAGTCGAAAAACTGTTTTTT.

This clone showed up many times. This chain joins TRBV27 and TRBJ2-7; 11 bases agree with TRBD1. The trim removed 5 bases at V and 5 bases at J, leaving 8 bases unmatched. This CDR3 region has 15 residues. Germline V gene sequence: CDR1 MNHEY, CDR2 SMNVEV (reference sequence). This chain's CDR3 is CASSKIRTGGHEQYF. The CDR3 DNA is TGTGCCAGCAGTAAGATAAGGACAGGGGGCCACGAGCAGTACTTC.

This clone was detected a few times. V is TRBV11-2 and J is TRBJ1-3, with D hard to call. The CDR3 covers 13 residues. The V gene's germline CDR1 is SGHAT and CDR2 FQNNGV. Trimming removed 2 bases at V and 4 bases at J, with 6 bases between. The CDR3 sequence is CASSLLTGNTIYF. In nucleotides, the CDR3 is TGTGCCAGCAGCTTACTTACAGGAAACACCATATATTTT.

This clone turned up a few times. The chain employs TRBV2 and TRBJ2-7; TRBD2 agrees at 14 bases. This CDR3 has 16 residues. Germline CDR1 reads SNHLY; CDR2 reads FYNNEI. With V trimmed by 5 bases and J by 2 bases, 5 bases remained unmatched. The chain's CDR3 is CASSPGLAGGPYEQYF. The CDR3 nucleotides read TGTGCCAGCAGTCCAGGACTAGCGGGAGGTCCCTACGAGCAGTACTTC.

The rearrangement uses TRBV5-4 and TRBJ2-7, with D perhaps TRBD2 (6 bases). The CDR3 sequence is 13 residues long. Per germline, CDR1 SGHNT and CDR2 YYREEE (reference sequence). Deletions cut 0 bases from V and 5 bases from J, with 9 bases between. CDR3 nucleotide sequence: TGTGCCAGCAGCTTGGCGGGAGCTGACGAGCAGTACTTC. It specifies CASSLAGADEQYF.

This clone came up a few times. This chain links TRBV6-1 with TRBJ2-2; 9 bases fit TRBD2. This CDR3 is 14 amino acids long. V shed 6 bases, J shed 4 bases, and the junction held 3 bases outside the gene matches. Germline V lookup: CDR1 MNHNS, CDR2 SASEGT. The CDR3 DNA sequence: TGTGCCAGCAGAAGACTAGCGGCCACCGGGGAGCTGTTTTTT. It translates to CASRRLAATGELFF.

This clone was recorded a few times. The CDR3, as DNA: TGTGCCAGTAGTATTTGGACATTCGCGAACACCGGGGAGCTGTTTTTT. This gives the protein CASSIWTFANTGELFF. The V call is TRBV19, the J call TRBJ2-2; D possibly corresponds to TRBD1 (5 bases). The germline CDR1 and CDR2 sequences are LNHDA and SQIVND (reference sequence). The V and J ends lost 3 bases and 0 bases respectively, with 11 bases between them. This CDR3 contains 16 residues.

This clone was seen a handful of times. The gene calls are TRBV29-1 and TRBJ2-1; D is possibly TRBD2 (6 bases). The V end was cut by 4 bases, the J end by 1 base, with 17 bases between. Germline CDR1 reads SQVTM; CDR2 reads ANQGSEA. CDR3 length: 16 amino acids. Here the CDR3 DNA reads TGCAGCGTTGTAGGGGATGGAGGGAGTTCCTACAATGAGCAGTTCTTC. Translated: CSVVGDGGSSYNEQFF.

The rearrangement joins TRBV5-6 to TRBJ1-1; TRBD1 aligns across 7 bases. Germline V gene lookup returns CDR1 SGHDT and CDR2 YYEEEE. V lost 3 bases and J lost 8; bases outside the gene matches: 10. CDR3 length: 14 residues. CDR3 DNA sequence: TGTGCCAGCAGCTATGCCACAGGGGCCAGCGAAGCTTTCTTT. Protein sequence: CASSYATGASEAFF.

This clone was seen a handful of times. CDR3 coding DNA: TGTGCCAGCAGCTTTTTAGCAGATACGCAGTATTTT. Encoded protein: CASSFLADTQYF. The rearrangement uses TRBV11-3 and TRBJ2-3, with D uncertain. CDR1 and CDR2 (germline): SGHNT, YENEEA. V lost 3 bases, J lost 4 bases, and 5 bases lay in between. The CDR3 totals 12 residues.

This rearrangement joins TRBV5-1 to TRBJ1-2; D may be TRBD1 (5 bases). The CDR3 is made up of 14 amino acids. Trimming shortened V by 3 bases and J by 3 bases, and 12 bases separated the two germline ends. CDR1 is SGHRS and CDR2 is YFSETQ in the germline V gene. The CDR3, as DNA: TGCGCCAGCAGCTGGGGTCCGGGGGACTATGGCTACACCTTC. Its protein is CASSWGPGDYGYTF.

The chain couples TRBV5-4 to TRBJ2-7, with 11 bases aligning to TRBD2. Germline assignment: CDR1 SGHNT and CDR2 YYREEE (reference sequence). The CDR3 consists of 15 residues. J gave up 2 bases and V 4 bases, and 5 bases lay outside the gene matches. The CDR3 sequence is CASSPSGLAAYEQYF. CDR3 coding DNA: TGTGCCAGCAGCCCGTCGGGACTAGCGGCCTACGAGCAGTACTTC.

The V and J genes are TRBV9 and TRBJ2-1, with 8 bases lining up with TRBD1. CDR1 is SGDLS and CDR2 is YYNGEE in the germline V gene. CDR3 size: 16 residues. Unmatched junction bases numbered 5, after V lost 1 base and J lost 2 bases. The CDR3 sequence is CASSVPGTGTYNEQFF. The DNA for the CDR3 is TGTGCCAGCAGCGTACCCGGGACAGGAACCTACAATGAGCAGTTCTTC. The whole variable domain, filled in from reference TRBV9 and TRBJ2-1, reads DSGVTQTPKHLITATGQRVTLRCSPRSGDLSVYWYQQSLDQGLQFLIQYYNGEERAKGNILERFSAQQFPDLHSELNLSSLELGDSALYFCASSVPGTGTYNEQFFGPGTRLTVL.

The V and J genes are TRBV30 and TRBJ1-1; D may be TRBD1 (6 bases). CDR3 length equals 14 residues. CDR1 and CDR2 from the germline V gene are GTSNPN and SVGIG (reference sequence). The germline V and J ends were trimmed by 3 bases and 5 bases, with 16 bases remaining between them. CDR3 sequence (DNA): TGTGCCTGGAGGAGGGGGGGGGCGAGGACTGAAGCTTTCTTT. This codes for CAWRRGGARTEAFF.

This clone was recorded a few times. V usage is TRBV14 and J usage is TRBJ2-7; the match to TRBD1 covers 8 bases. This CDR3 region has 15 residues. After removal of 1 base from V and 7 bases from J, the junction contained 9 bases not matched to a gene. CDR1 is SGHDN, CDR2 FVKESK, per germline. CDR3 amino acids: CASSQGIRQGSEQYF. The CDR3, as DNA: TGTGCCAGCAGCCAAGGGATCAGACAGGGGAGTGAGCAGTACTTC.

In this sample, this clone turned up a few times. The rearrangement links TRBV5-1 to TRBJ2-2; no clear D. The CDR3 runs 14 residues. CDR1 is SGHRS, CDR2 YFSETQ, per germline. V was pared by 3 bases and J by 4 bases, with 10 bases between. Here the CDR3 reads CASSSDPSTGELFF. CDR3 sequence (DNA): TGCGCCAGCAGCTCTGATCCGAGCACCGGGGAGCTGTTTTTT.

This clone was found a few times. The chain couples TRBV30 to TRBJ1-1; D perhaps matches TRBD1 (6 bases). The CDR3 is 12 amino acids. Germline V gives CDR1 GTSNPN, CDR2 SVGIG (reference sequence). The V gene lost 3 bases and the J gene lost 11 bases, with 16 bases spanning the gap. DNA of the CDR3: TGTGCCTGGAGCAAGGCAGGGACAAGGGCTTTCTTT. Protein: CAWSKAGTRAFF.

This clone appeared a few times. The genes are TRBV5-4 and TRBJ2-2; 7 bases fit TRBD2. The CDR3 contains 15 residues. Per germline, CDR1 SGHNT and CDR2 YYREEE (reference sequence). Unmatched junction bases numbered 4, after V lost 4 bases and J lost 1 base. The CDR3 is CASSISSGNTGELFF. CDR3 nucleotides: TGTGCCAGCAGCATATCTAGCGGGAACACCGGGGAGCTGTTTTTT.

This clone occurred a few times. The chain carries TRBV23-1 and TRBJ1-1; D call uncertain. TRBV23-1 is identified as an open reading frame with a role that is uncertain. V dropped 1 base and J dropped 0 bases, with 18 bases sitting between them. The CDR3 is 18 residues long. DNA for the CDR3: TGCGCCAGCAGTCAATGGTTTCACGGGGTCCCCATGAACACTGAAGCTTTCTTT. It yields the protein CASSQWFHGVPMNTEAFF.

This clone was seen a single time. The CDR3: CASGTGYTYEQYF. DNA of the CDR3: TGTGCCAGCGGGACAGGGTACACCTACGAGCAGTACTTC. The V and J genes are TRBV27 and TRBJ2-7; 9 nucleotides agree with TRBD1. CDR1 and CDR2 (germline): MNHEY, SMNVEV (reference sequence). The CDR3 has 13 amino acids. The V and J ends lost 8 bases and 2 bases, in that order; junction bases with no gene match: 4.

This clone was counted between two and nine times. The rearrangement joins TRBV7-6 to TRBJ2-5; D is uncertain. The CDR3 contains 12 residues. The ends were cut back, 5 bases at V and 1 base at J, with 5 bases in the middle. Germline V gene data show CDR1 as SGHVS and CDR2 as FNYEAQ. The DNA of the CDR3 is TGTGCCAGCAGCCCACTCCAAGAGACCCAGTACTTC. Translation: CASSPLQETQYF. Full variable domain (remainder filled in from reference TRBV7-6 and TRBJ2-5): GAGVSQSPRYKVTKRGQDVALRCDPISGHVSLYWYRQALGQGPEFLTYFNYEAQQDKSGLPNDRFSAERPEGSISTLTIQRTEQRDSAMYRCASSPLQETQYFGPGTRLLVL.